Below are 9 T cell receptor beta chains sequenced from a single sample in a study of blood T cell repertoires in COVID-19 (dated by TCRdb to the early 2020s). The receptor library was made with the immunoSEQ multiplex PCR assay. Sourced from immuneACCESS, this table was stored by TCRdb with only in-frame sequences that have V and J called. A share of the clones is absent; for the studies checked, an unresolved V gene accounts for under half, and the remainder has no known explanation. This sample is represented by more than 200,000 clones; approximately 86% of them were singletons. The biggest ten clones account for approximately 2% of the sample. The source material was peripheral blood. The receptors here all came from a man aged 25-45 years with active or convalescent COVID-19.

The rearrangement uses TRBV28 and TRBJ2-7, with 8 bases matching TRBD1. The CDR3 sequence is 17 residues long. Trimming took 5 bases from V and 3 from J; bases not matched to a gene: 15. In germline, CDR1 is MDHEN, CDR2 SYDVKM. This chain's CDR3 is CASSPRGLGTGDYEQYF. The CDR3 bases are TGTGCCAGCAGTCCCCGAGGTCTCGGGACAGGAGACTACGAGCAGTACTTC.

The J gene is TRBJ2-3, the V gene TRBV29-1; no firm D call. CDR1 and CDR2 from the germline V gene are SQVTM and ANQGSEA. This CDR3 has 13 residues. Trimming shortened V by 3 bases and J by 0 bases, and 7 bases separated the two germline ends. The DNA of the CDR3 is TGCAGCGTTGAGATTACTAGCACAGATACGCAGTATTTT. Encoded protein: CSVEITSTDTQYF.

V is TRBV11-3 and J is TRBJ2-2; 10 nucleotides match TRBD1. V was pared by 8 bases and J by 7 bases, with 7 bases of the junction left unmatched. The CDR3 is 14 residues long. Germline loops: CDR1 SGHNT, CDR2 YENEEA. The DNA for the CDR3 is TGTGCCAGCCAAAACCGGGACAGGGGCGGGGAGCTGTTTTTT. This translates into CASQNRDRGGELFF.

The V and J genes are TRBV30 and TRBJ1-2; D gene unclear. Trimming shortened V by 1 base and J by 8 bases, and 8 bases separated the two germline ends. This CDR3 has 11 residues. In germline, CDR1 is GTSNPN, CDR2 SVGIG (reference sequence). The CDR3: CAWSGRIGYTF. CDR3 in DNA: TGTGCCTGGAGTGGCAGGATCGGCTACACCTTC.

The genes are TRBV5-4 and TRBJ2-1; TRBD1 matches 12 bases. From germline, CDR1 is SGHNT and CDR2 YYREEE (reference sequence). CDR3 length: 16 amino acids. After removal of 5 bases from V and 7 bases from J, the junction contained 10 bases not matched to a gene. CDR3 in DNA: TGTGCCAGCAGACGGCCCGGGACAGGGGGCCCGAATGAGCAGTTCTTC. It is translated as CASRRPGTGGPNEQFF.

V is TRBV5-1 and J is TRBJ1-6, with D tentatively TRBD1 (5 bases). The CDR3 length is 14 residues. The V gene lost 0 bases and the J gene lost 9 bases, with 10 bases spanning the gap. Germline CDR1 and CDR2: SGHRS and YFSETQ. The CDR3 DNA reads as TGCGCCAGCAGCTTGGGGCAGGGCGTTTCACCCCTCCACTTT. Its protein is CASSLGQGVSPLHF.

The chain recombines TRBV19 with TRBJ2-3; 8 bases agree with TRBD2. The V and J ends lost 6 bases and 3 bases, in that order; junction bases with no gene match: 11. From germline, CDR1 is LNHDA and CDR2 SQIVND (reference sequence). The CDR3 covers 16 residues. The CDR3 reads CASSRGGPKWTDTQYF. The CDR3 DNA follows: TGTGCCAGTAGCCGGGGGGGCCCCAAGTGGACAGATACGCAGTATTTT. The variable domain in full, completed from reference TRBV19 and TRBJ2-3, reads DGGITQSPKYLFRKEGQNVTLSCEQNLNHDAMYWYRQDPGQGLRLIYYSQIVNDFQKGDIAEGYSVSREKKESFPLTVTSAQKNPTAFYLCASSRGGPKWTDTQYFGPGTRLTVL.

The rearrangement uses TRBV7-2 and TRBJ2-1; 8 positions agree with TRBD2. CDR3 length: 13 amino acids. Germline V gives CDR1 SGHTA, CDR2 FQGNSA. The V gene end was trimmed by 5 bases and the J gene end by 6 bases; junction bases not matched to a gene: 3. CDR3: CASSVGLVNEQFF. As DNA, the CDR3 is TGTGCCAGCAGCGTGGGACTAGTCAATGAGCAGTTCTTC.

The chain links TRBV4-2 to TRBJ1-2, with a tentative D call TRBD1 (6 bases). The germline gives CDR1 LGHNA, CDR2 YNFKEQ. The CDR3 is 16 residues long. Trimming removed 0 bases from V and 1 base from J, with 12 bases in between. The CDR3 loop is CASSQEGHTINYGYTF. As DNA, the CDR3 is TGTGCCAGCAGCCAAGAGGGACACACAATTAACTATGGCTACACCTTC.